These 21 T cell receptor beta chains came from one sample sequenced in a study of T cell changes during pregnancy in multiple sclerosis. Profiling relied on immunoSEQ multiplex PCR, and the TCRdb table lists in-frame clones only, not all of them. The top ten hold under 0.3% of the sample, which has about 69,000 clones, roughly 91% seen once. Source: CD4+ T cells from peripheral blood mononuclear cells, taken in the third trimester of pregnancy. The source of these receptors is a female donor in good health, enrolled as a control in a pregnancy study.

In its sample, this clone was seen once. The chain joins TRBV11-3 to TRBJ2-7; D possibly corresponds to TRBD2 (6 bases). Germline lookup yields CDR1 SGHNT and CDR2 YENEEA. The CDR3 is made up of 14 amino acids. The V end lost 4 bases, the J end lost 7 bases, and 17 bases lay between the germline ends. CDR3 amino acids: CASSWGIAAGEQYF. In DNA form, the CDR3 reads TGTGCCAGCAGCTGGGGGATCGCCGCGGGGGAGCAGTACTTC.

V usage is TRBV5-1 and J usage is TRBJ1-2, with D tentatively TRBD1 (6 bases). The V and J ends lost 0 bases and 8 bases respectively, with 17 bases between them. The germline V gene has CDR1 SGHRS and CDR2 YFSETQ. The CDR3 covers 15 residues. CDR3 amino acids: CASSLGNRVIEGYTF. CDR3 in DNA: TGCGCCAGCAGCTTGGGAAACAGGGTTATTGAGGGCTACACCTTC. The full variable domain, completed using reference TRBV5-1 and TRBJ1-2, is KAGVTQTPRYLIKTRGQQVTLSCSPISGHRSVSWYQQTPGQGLQFLFEYFSETQRNKGNFPGRFSGRQFSNSRSEMNVSTLELGDSALYLCASSLGNRVIEGYTFGSGTRLTVV.

This clone was seen once. The CDR3, as DNA: TGTGCCAGCAGCTCGGGGGGGGGACAGGGCGACACCATATATTTT. This encodes CASSSGGGQGDTIYF. This rearrangement joins TRBV13 to TRBJ1-3, with TRBD1 identical over 9 bases. Germline CDR1 reads PRHDT; CDR2 reads FYEKMQ (reference sequence). The CDR3 consists of 15 residues. V shed 4 bases and J 8 bases; nucleotides not matched to a gene: 9. The full variable domain, in which reference TRBV13 and TRBJ1-3 provide the parts outside the CDR3, is AAGVIQSPRHLIKEKRETATLKCYPIPRHDTVYWYQQGPGQDPQFLISFYEKMQSDKGSIPDRFSAQQFSDYHSELNMSSLELGDSALYFCASSSGGGQGDTIYFGEGSWLTVV.

CDR3 sequence (DNA): TGTGCCAGTAGTGCAGCAGGCTCTGGGGCCAACGTCCTGACTTTC. Translation gives CASSAAGSGANVLTF. The chain combines TRBV19 with TRBJ2-6; D remains unclear. The V gene lost 5 bases and the J gene lost 0 bases, with 8 bases spanning the gap. There are 15 residues in the CDR3. The germline V gene has CDR1 LNHDA and CDR2 SQIVND (reference sequence).

V usage is TRBV7-9 and J usage is TRBJ1-6; 10 bases align to TRBD1. V lost 7 bases and J lost 8; bases outside the gene matches: 5. The CDR3 consists of 14 residues. Germline lookup yields CDR1 SEHNR and CDR2 FQNEAQ (reference sequence). CDR3 in DNA: TGTGCCAGCACCGTAGGACAGGGGGATTCACCCCTCCACTTT. It specifies CASTVGQGDSPLHF.

The V gene is TRBV5-1, the J gene TRBJ1-3; 7 nucleotides match TRBD1. V lost 1 base, J lost 2 bases, and 3 bases stayed unmatched. This CDR3 spans 15 amino acids. CDR1 and CDR2 (germline): SGHRS, YFSETQ. The CDR3 DNA is TGCGCCAGCAGCTTGTCTCAGGGGGCTGGAAACACCATATATTTT. It yields the protein CASSLSQGAGNTIYF.

This clone was detected only once. The gene calls are TRBV6-5 and TRBJ1-1; TRBD1 matches 8 bases. The CDR3 contains 14 residues. Germline trimming cut 6 bases from V and 6 bases from J; bases unmatched to any gene: 9. Looked up from germline, CDR1 is MNHEY and CDR2 is SVGAGI. CDR3 sequence (DNA): TGTGCCAGCAGCCCCGGGACAGGCAGCGCTGAAGCTTTCTTT. Amino acid sequence: CASSPGTGSAEAFF.

This chain connects TRBV5-4 to TRBJ2-3, with a possible D match to TRBD2 (5 bases). The germline CDR1 and CDR2 sequences are SGHNT and YYREEE (reference sequence). This CDR3 spans 14 amino acids. V was cut by 0 bases and J by 1 base, with 6 bases left in between. The CDR3 spells CASSLDGGTDTQYF. For the CDR3, the DNA is TGTGCCAGCAGCTTGGACGGGGGCACAGATACGCAGTATTTT.

This chain links TRBV7-9 with TRBJ1-1, with 7 bases aligning to TRBD1. Looked up from germline, CDR1 is SEHNR and CDR2 is FQNEAQ (reference sequence). The CDR3 is made up of 14 amino acids. The junction had 5 bases not matched to a gene; V was cut back by 0 bases and J by 7 bases. As DNA, the CDR3 is TGTGCCAGCAGCTTAGCCCTTGGACAGGTTGAAGCTTTCTTT. Its protein is CASSLALGQVEAFF.

The CDR3 nucleotides are TGTGCTAGTGGTTTACGGGAAGATCAGCCCCAGCATTTT. This gives the protein CASGLREDQPQHF. The J gene is TRBJ1-5, the V gene TRBV12-5; D ambiguous. The germline gives CDR1 LGHNT, CDR2 FRNRAP. The ends were cut back, 3 bases at V and 5 bases at J, with 8 bases in the middle. This CDR3 is 13 amino acids long.

The J gene is TRBJ2-5, the V gene TRBV7-3; 9 bases fit TRBD1. The CDR3 extends over 14 amino acids. Germline lookup yields CDR1 SGHTA and CDR2 FQGTGA. J lost 5 bases, V lost 5 bases, and 6 bases had no gene match. The CDR3 is CASSPRTGAETQYF. Here the CDR3 DNA reads TGTGCCAGCAGCCCTCGGACAGGGGCCGAGACCCAGTACTTC.

The chain joins TRBV15 to TRBJ2-7; 7 positions match TRBD1. Trimming cost V 0 bases and J 6 bases; bases outside gene matches: 5. CDR1 LNHNV and CDR2 YYDKDF come from the germline V gene (reference sequence). This CDR3 has 14 residues. The CDR3 loop is CATSRERGQAEQYF. CDR3 bases: TGTGCCACCAGCAGAGAAAGGGGGCAGGCCGAGCAGTACTTC. The whole variable domain, filled in from reference TRBV15 and TRBJ2-7, reads DAMVIQNPRYQVTQFGKPVTLSCSQTLNHNVMYWYQQKSSQAPKLLFHYYDKDFNNEADTPDNFQSRRPNTSFCFLDIRSPGLGDTAMYLCATSRERGQAEQYFGPGTRLTVT.

This chain connects TRBV4-3 to TRBJ2-7, with 10 bases that match TRBD2. Trimming removed 1 base from V and 5 bases from J; junction bases left unmatched: 11. The CDR3 spans 17 residues. The germline V gene encodes CDR1 LGHNA and CDR2 YSLEER. Written as DNA, the CDR3 is TGCGCCAGCAGCCAAGGCCCTCCGGGACTAGCGTACCACGAGCAGTACTTC. This sequence encodes CASSQGPPGLAYHEQYF.

V usage is TRBV19 and J usage is TRBJ1-2; no reliable D call. This CDR3 is built from 13 residues. CDR1 is LNHDA, CDR2 SQIVND, per germline (reference sequence). Trimming stripped 3 bases from V and 6 bases from J, with 11 bases between. The CDR3 here is CASSIPGRDGYTF. The CDR3, as DNA: TGTGCCAGTAGTATCCCGGGAAGAGATGGCTACACCTTC.

V is TRBV6-1 and J is TRBJ2-3; 12 bases are a match to TRBD2. V shed 6 bases and J 6 bases; nucleotides not matched to a gene: 7. The CDR3 is made up of 15 amino acids. Germline-derived CDR1 and CDR2 are MNHNS and SASEGT. The CDR3 loop reads CASSLGLAGSDTQYF. CDR3 coding DNA: TGTGCCAGCAGCCTAGGACTAGCGGGGAGCGATACGCAGTATTTT.

This clone was seen once. CDR3 protein: CASSHIAGAEETQYF. The CDR3 DNA follows: TGCGCCAGCAGCCACATAGCGGGGGCGGAGGAGACCCAGTACTTC. V gene TRBV4-3 combines with J gene TRBJ2-5; 9 nucleotides match TRBD2. This CDR3 comprises 15 residues. Per germline, CDR1 LGHNA and CDR2 YSLEER. Trimming cost V 3 bases and J 5 bases; bases outside gene matches: 7.

The rearrangement joins TRBV5-1 to TRBJ2-3; tentatively, D is TRBD1 (5 bases). Germline lookup yields CDR1 SGHRS and CDR2 YFSETQ. Trimming shortened V by 4 bases and J by 3 bases, and 18 bases separated the two germline ends. This CDR3 has 16 amino acids. The CDR3 DNA reads TGCGCCAGCAGCCCGGTAGGGGTAGGTTCGACAGATACGCAGTATTTT. Protein: CASSPVGVGSTDTQYF.

The gene calls are TRBV7-3 and TRBJ2-5; the D gene is possibly TRBD1 (5 bases). This CDR3 comprises 13 residues. The V and J ends lost 5 bases and 2 bases respectively, with 9 bases between them. Germline-derived CDR1 and CDR2 are SGHTA and FQGTGA. The CDR3: CASSTRVQETQYF. In nucleotides, the CDR3 is TGTGCCAGCAGCACCAGGGTGCAAGAGACCCAGTACTTC. Full variable domain (remainder filled in from reference TRBV7-3 and TRBJ2-5): GAGVSQTPSNKVTEKGKYVELRCDPISGHTALYWYRQSLGQGPEFLIYFQGTGAADDSGLPNDRFFAVRPEGSVSTLKIQRTERGDSAVYLCASSTRVQETQYFGPGTRLLVL.

This clone was observed once. J is TRBJ1-1 and V is TRBV23-1; 7 bases line up with TRBD1. TRBV23-1 is marked as an open reading frame, function uncertain. V dropped 8 bases and J dropped 7; count of bases not matched to a gene: 4. The CDR3 is 11 amino acids. The CDR3 loop reads CASGNRGEAFF. The CDR3 nucleotides read TGCGCCAGCGGAAACAGGGGTGAAGCTTTCTTT.

V is TRBV5-5 and J is TRBJ2-2; 8 bases line up with TRBD2. Trimming at V came to 3 bases and at J to 0 bases, leaving 7 bases not matched to a gene. Germline V gives CDR1 SGHKS, CDR2 YYEKEE (reference sequence). The CDR3 has 17 amino acids. CDR3 sequence (DNA): TGTGCCAGCAGCTCGTCACCGGGACTAGCGAACACCGGGGAGCTGTTTTTT. Its protein is CASSSSPGLANTGELFF.

The V call is TRBV5-1, the J call TRBJ2-7; 13 nucleotides line up with TRBD2. Germline lookup yields CDR1 SGHRS and CDR2 YFSETQ. CDR3 length equals 16 residues. The junction had 9 bases not matched to a gene; V was cut back by 4 bases and J by 5 bases. The CDR3 DNA follows: TGCGCCAGCAGCCTAAGGACTAGCGGGGGTTCCAACGAGCAGTACTTC. It encodes CASSLRTSGGSNEQYF.